This note documents a single T cell receptor beta chain sequence. Seattle participants joined during active infection and were tracked over time. Trimming pared 6 bases from V and 1 base from J, leaving 16 bases between. The germline gives CDR1 SEHNR, CDR2 FQNEAQ (reference sequence). The CDR3 has 16 residues. These data are taken from a study of blood T cell repertoires in COVID-19. Study information: The origin of the acute and convalescent COVID-19 samples was the United States, Italy and Spain. T cells, B-cell-depleted T cells, or PBMCs supplied cDNA or gDNA.

Sequencing was performed with immunoSEQ multiplex PCR; in TCRdb, only in-frame clones are kept and a portion is missing. Found here are more than 300,000 clones, roughly 86% of them singletons; the top ten hold roughly 6.6%. This TCR was sampled from a woman aged 70-85 years with COVID-19, enrolled during active disease. Material for sequencing was peripheral blood. The V gene is TRBV7-9, the J gene TRBJ2-1; tentatively, D is TRBD1 (5 bases). The CDR3, as DNA: TGTGCCAGCAGTTTCAACCCAGGGTGGTCCTACAATGAGCAGTTCTTC. Translated: CASSFNPGWSYNEQFF.